The next 21 T cell receptor beta chains were all read from a single sample in a study of T cells expressing NK-cell markers. Reprocessing the 5' RACE reads, TCRdb reports a single entry for every CDR3 protein and omits DNA. The repertoire table contains about 190,000 distinct CDR3 sequences. The sample consisted of blood T cells: a sorted CD56 or NKG2C T cell subset, CD4+ or CD8+ T cells, or bulk PBMC T cells (not recorded which). All receptors come from a man aged 18-75 years in good health.

The chain employs TRBV27 and TRBJ2-2; TCRdb's D call, TRBD2, is unchecked because there is no DNA. Germline CDR1 reads MNHEY; CDR2 reads SMNVEV (reference sequence). The CDR3 totals 18 residues. CDR3: CASSFLGLAGPNTGELFF.

The chain uses TRBV4-1 and TRBJ1-6. From germline, CDR1 is MGHRA and CDR2 YSYEKL. This CDR3 spans 15 amino acids. The CDR3 is CASSPVSSYNSPLHF.

The chain recombines TRBV9 with TRBJ1-6; TCRdb proposes TRBD1, but this gene call is untestable without DNA. CDR3 length: 15 amino acids. The germline CDR1 and CDR2 sequences are SGDLS and YYNGEE. The CDR3 reads CASSGSGTMGSPLHF.

The chain couples TRBV29-1 to TRBJ2-3; the D call of TRBD1 rests on TCRdb alone, since no DNA is present to check it. The germline CDR1 and CDR2 sequences are SQVTM and ANQGSEA. The CDR3 totals 17 residues. The CDR3 sequence is CSVEVPLDNLYTDTQYF.

The gene calls are TRBV6-1 and TRBJ2-1; TCRdb lists TRBD1, though no DNA is available to test this call. The CDR3 extends over 16 amino acids. Germline loops: CDR1 MNHNS, CDR2 SASEGT. CDR3 loop: CASIRTWTGGYNEQFF.

The chain links TRBV9 to TRBJ2-5; TCRdb calls TRBD2, which cannot be checked without DNA. The germline V gene encodes CDR1 SGDLS and CDR2 YYNGEE. This CDR3 region has 15 residues. The CDR3 is CASSGQQGPRETQYF.

The chain is built from TRBV4-1 and TRBJ1-5. CDR3 length: 15 residues. The V gene's germline CDR1 is MGHRA and CDR2 YSYEKL. The CDR3 protein is CASSPTGGSNQPQHF.

The chain joins TRBV7-2 to TRBJ2-7; TCRdb returns TRBD1, unconfirmable since there is no DNA. The germline CDR1 and CDR2 sequences are SGHTA and FQGNSA. This CDR3 spans 14 amino acids. CDR3 protein: CASSPEPGGDEQYF.

The genes are TRBV3-1 and TRBJ2-3. This CDR3 region has 15 residues. Germline V gives CDR1 LGHDT, CDR2 YNNKEL (reference sequence). CDR3 sequence: CASSQDMTATDTQYF.

The chain's CDR3 is CASSFPGEGETEAFF. The V gene is TRBV5-4, the J gene TRBJ1-1; TCRdb's D gene call, TRBD1, goes unchecked for lack of DNA. This CDR3 has 15 amino acids. Germline V lookup: CDR1 SGHNT, CDR2 YYREEE (reference sequence). Full variable domain (outside the CDR3, taken from reference TRBV5-4 and TRBJ1-1): ETGVTQSPTHLIKTRGQQVTLRCSSQSGHNTVSWYQQALGQGPQFIFQYYREEENGRGNFPPRFSGLQFPNYSSELNVNALELDDSALYLCASSFPGEGETEAFFGQGTRLTVV.

This chain's CDR3 is CASRPPGRYGYTF. V gene TRBV4-2 combines with J gene TRBJ1-2; the TCRdb call, TRBD1, lacks DNA for checking. Germline assignment: CDR1 LGHNA and CDR2 YNFKEQ. The CDR3 loop spans 13 amino acids.

The rearrangement uses TRBV7-6 and TRBJ2-1; TCRdb names TRBD1, which stays unverified in the absence of DNA. This CDR3 has 16 residues. CDR1 and CDR2 (germline): SGHVS, FNYEAQ. CDR3 amino acids: CASSPLTGGDYNEQFF.

This chain connects TRBV11-2 to TRBJ2-7; the TCRdb D gene call, TRBD1, has no DNA to confirm it. Germline assignment: CDR1 SGHAT and CDR2 FQNNGV. The CDR3 covers 15 residues. Here the CDR3 reads CASSLNRGEPYEQYF.

The chain recombines TRBV4-2 with TRBJ1-4. This CDR3 region has 19 residues. Germline V CDR1 and CDR2: LGHNA, YNFKEQ. The CDR3 sequence is CASSQDGSFRSATNEKLFF.

This chain links TRBV6-1 with TRBJ1-6. The CDR3 totals 15 residues. The germline V gene encodes CDR1 MNHNS and CDR2 SASEGT. CDR3 loop: CASSTAEAGNSPLHF.

The J gene is TRBJ2-6, the V gene TRBV6-2 or TRBV6-3. The CDR3 is made up of 15 amino acids. Germline-derived CDR1 and CDR2 are MNHEY and SVGEGT. CDR3 residues: CASSPPSSGANVLTF.

This chain uses TRBV28 with TRBJ2-5; TCRdb proposes TRBD1, but this gene call is untestable without DNA. The CDR3 loop spans 16 amino acids. From germline, CDR1 is MDHEN and CDR2 SYDVKM. The CDR3 sequence is CASSSSGPRGRETQYF.

The chain has TRBV5-1 and TRBJ1-1; TCRdb's D call, TRBD1, is unchecked because there is no DNA. The germline CDR1 and CDR2 sequences are SGHRS and YFSETQ. The CDR3 is made up of 13 amino acids. The CDR3 region is CASTQGGYTEAFF.

The V call is TRBV7-6, the J call TRBJ1-4. CDR1 is SGHVS, CDR2 FNYEAQ, per germline. The CDR3 spans 18 residues. The chain's CDR3 is CASSSGEGGIATNEKLFF. Complete variable domain (other parts from reference TRBV7-6 and TRBJ1-4): GAGVSQSPRYKVTKRGQDVALRCDPISGHVSLYWYRQALGQGPEFLTYFNYEAQQDKSGLPNDRFSAERPEGSISTLTIQRTEQRDSAMYRCASSSGEGGIATNEKLFFGSGTQLSVL.

This chain connects TRBV12-5 to TRBJ2-3. The CDR3 runs to 15 residues. Germline lookup yields CDR1 LGHNT and CDR2 FRNRAP. The CDR3 is CASGLALAITDTQYF.

V and J are TRBV27 and TRBJ2-2; TCRdb proposes TRBD1, but this gene call is untestable without DNA. Germline loops: CDR1 MNHEY, CDR2 SMNVEV (reference sequence). The CDR3 contains 14 residues. The CDR3 loop reads CASRQGWDTGELFF.